The clone carrying this T cell receptor (beta chain) was counted at least ten times. The study made its TCR cDNA through 5'RACE template switching. That step introduced a universal primer site along with UMIs. TCRdb re-called the 5' RACE reads through MiXCR, storing one row per CDR3 protein. The sample lists under 30,000 distinct CDR3 sequences, about 5% occurring once. Trimming removed 3 bases from V and 0 bases from J, with 7 bases in between. The CDR3 extends over 14 amino acids. The record originates from a study of T cells after yellow fever vaccination. This TCR was recovered from a man aged 25-40 years who received the YFV17D yellow fever vaccine. This sample comprised CD8+ T cells sorted from PBMCs, obtained 10 days after the yellow fever booster vaccination. This chain connects TRBV12-3 or TRBV12-4 to TRBJ2-3; D possibly matches TRBD1 or TRBD2 (5 bases each). This CDR3 reads CASSFRDSTDTQYF. CDR3 in DNA: TGTGCCAGCAGTTTCCGGGACAGCACAGATACGCAGTATTTT.